This TCR beta chain was recovered during a study of blood T cell repertoires in COVID-19. Study information: The analysed material was cDNA or gDNA that came from T cells, B-cell-depleted T cells, or PBMCs.

The CDR3 sequence is 15 residues long. Germline lookup yields CDR1 SGHRS and CDR2 YFSETQ. After removal of 0 bases from V and 8 bases from J, the junction contained 1 base not matched to a gene. In the study's own analysis: Reference gene primers were amplified, and this amplification served to estimate nucleated cell counts. The data were produced by immunoSEQ multiplex PCR, yet TCRdb's version contains in-frame clones alone and is incomplete. D and trimming were read from the DNA, whereas the V and J calls and clone size are those reported in that table. The data hold 110,000 or so clones, with roughly 88% observed a single time.

V usage is TRBV5-1 and J usage is TRBJ2-1; TRBD2 agrees at 14 bases. The receptor was derived from an older woman who had recovered from COVID-19. Sequencing was carried out using peripheral blood. In DNA, the CDR3 is TGCGCCAGCAGCTTGGGGACTAGCGGGGGGCATGAGCAGTTCTTC. Protein sequence: CASSLGTSGGHEQFF.